This T cell receptor beta chain was recovered during a study of T-cell reconstitution after alpha-beta-depleted transplantation in children. Study observations and caveats: After transplant, at about two months, alpha-beta T cells were reportedly derived from several hundred expanded graft clones. After one year, T-cell counts and TCRbeta diversity mostly came from new T cells. In some patients, recipient T cells and intrathymic progenitors surviving conditioning explained high day-60 diversity.

Germline CDR1 SGHAT, CDR2 FQNNGV. CDR3 length: 11 amino acids. V was pared by 8 bases and J by 6 bases, with 8 bases between. Unique molecular identifiers were used in preparing the TCRbeta library. Each CDR3 protein is one row after TCRdb ran MiXCR on the PCR reads. The sample holds 450,000 to 700,000 distinct CDR3 sequences; roughly a quarter are singletons and the top ten take around 36%. Concerning this clonotype itself: Antigen: not known.

The chain recombines TRBV11-2 with TRBJ2-1; D remains unclear. Sequences were derived from PBMCs, sampled before TCRalphabeta/CD19-depleted stem cell transplant. The clonotype was recovered from a boy in the first two years of life with Wiskott-Aldrich syndrome, due to receive a stem cell transplant. This CDR3 is CASPLSNEQFF. The CDR3 DNA sequence: TGTGCCAGCCCCTTAAGCAATGAGCAGTTCTTC.